The clone carrying this T cell receptor (beta chain) was seen only a few times. What it binds is not known. The assay was immunoSEQ multiplex PCR, and TCRdb's table has in-frame clones only and misses some. There are some 2,400,000 clones in the sample; about 94% occur only once, and less than 0.15% lies in the top ten. This sample is drawn from a study of shared clonotypes between healthy human individuals. Findings and caveats of the study: Relative to clonotypes present in all four donors, those not shared had lower generation probabilities. It was the few donors that limited the genetic and exposure-history diversity represented.

The CDR3 has 14 residues. Germline V CDR1 and CDR2: SGHTA, FQGTGA. Trimming shortened V by 5 bases and J by 7 bases, and 12 bases separated the two germline ends. The clonotype was recovered from a man aged 18 to 35 in good health. Sequenced material: naive CD4+ T cells sorted from blood. Subset described: CD45RA+ positively selected. The chain employs TRBV7-3 and TRBJ1-6; D is ambiguous. The CDR3 reads CASSPGSDNSPLHF. CDR3 DNA sequence: TGTGCCAGCAGCCCAGGCTCGGACAATTCACCCCTCCACTTT.